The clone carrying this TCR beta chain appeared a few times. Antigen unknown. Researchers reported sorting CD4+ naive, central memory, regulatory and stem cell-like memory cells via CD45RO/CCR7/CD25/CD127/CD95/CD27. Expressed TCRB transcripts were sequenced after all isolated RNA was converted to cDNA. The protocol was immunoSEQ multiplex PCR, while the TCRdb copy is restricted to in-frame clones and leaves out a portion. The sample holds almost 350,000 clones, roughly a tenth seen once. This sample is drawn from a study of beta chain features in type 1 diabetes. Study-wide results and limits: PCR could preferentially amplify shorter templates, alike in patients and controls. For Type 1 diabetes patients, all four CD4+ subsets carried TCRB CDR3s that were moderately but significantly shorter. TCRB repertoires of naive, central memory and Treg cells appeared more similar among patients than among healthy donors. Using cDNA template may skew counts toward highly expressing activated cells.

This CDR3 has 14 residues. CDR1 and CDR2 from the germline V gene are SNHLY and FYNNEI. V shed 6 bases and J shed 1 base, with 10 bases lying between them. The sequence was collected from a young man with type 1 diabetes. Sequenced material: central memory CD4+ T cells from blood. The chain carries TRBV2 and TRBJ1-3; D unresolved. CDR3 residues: CASRNPRSGNTIYF. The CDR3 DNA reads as TGTGCCAGCAGGAACCCCAGGTCTGGAAACACCATATATTTT.